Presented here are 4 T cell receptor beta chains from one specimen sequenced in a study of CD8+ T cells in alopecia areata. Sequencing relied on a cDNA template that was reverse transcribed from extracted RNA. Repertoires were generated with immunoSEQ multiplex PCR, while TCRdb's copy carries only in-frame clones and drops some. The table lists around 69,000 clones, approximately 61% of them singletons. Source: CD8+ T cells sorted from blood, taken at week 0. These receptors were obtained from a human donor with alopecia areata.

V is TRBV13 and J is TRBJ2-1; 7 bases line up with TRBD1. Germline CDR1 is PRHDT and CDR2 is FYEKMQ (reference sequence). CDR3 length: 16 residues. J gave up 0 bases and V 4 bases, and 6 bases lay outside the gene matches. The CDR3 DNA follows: TGTGCCAGCAGCTACGGACAGGCTAACTCCTACAATGAGCAGTTCTTC. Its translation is CASSYGQANSYNEQFF.

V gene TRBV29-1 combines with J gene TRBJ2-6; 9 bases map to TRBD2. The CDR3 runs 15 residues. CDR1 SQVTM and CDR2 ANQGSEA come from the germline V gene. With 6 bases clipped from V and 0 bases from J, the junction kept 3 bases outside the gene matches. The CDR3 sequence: CSVSGRISGANVLTF. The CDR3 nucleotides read TGCAGCGTCAGCGGGAGGATCTCTGGGGCCAACGTCCTGACTTTC.

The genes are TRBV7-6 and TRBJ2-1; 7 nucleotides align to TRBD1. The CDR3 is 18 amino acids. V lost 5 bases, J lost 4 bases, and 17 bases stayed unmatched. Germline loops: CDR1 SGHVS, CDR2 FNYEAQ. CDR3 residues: CASSPNIPAGTEYNEQFF. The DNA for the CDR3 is TGTGCCAGCAGCCCCAACATCCCGGCAGGGACAGAATACAATGAGCAGTTCTTC.

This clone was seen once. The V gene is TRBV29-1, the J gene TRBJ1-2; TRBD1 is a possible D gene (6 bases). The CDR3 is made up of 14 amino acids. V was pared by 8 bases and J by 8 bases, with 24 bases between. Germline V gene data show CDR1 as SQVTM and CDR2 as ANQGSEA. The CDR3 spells CSTTEGGRRRGYTF. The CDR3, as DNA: TGCAGCACCACGGAGGGGGGGCGTCGGCGAGGCTACACCTTC. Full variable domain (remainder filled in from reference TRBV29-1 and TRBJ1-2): SAVISQKPSRDICQRGTSLTIQCQVDSQVTMMFWYRQQPGQSLTLIATANQGSEATYESGFVIDKFPISRPNLTFSTLTVSNMSPEDSSIYLCSTTEGGRRRGYTFGSGTRLTVV.